The clone carrying this TCR beta chain occurred once. This record belongs to a study of radiotherapy plus CTLA-4 blockade in lung cancer. Data came from immunoSEQ multiplex PCR; TCRdb stores just in-frame clones and leaves some out. The sample shows tens of thousands of clones, approximately 86% of them seen only once. The sample here was peripheral blood, taken from a patient treated with radiotherapy plus ipilimumab. The receptor's source is a human donor with non-small cell lung cancer that progressed on radiotherapy plus ipilimumab.

The CDR3 reads CASSRPEETQYF. The CDR3 bases are TGTGCCAGCAGCCGTCCTGAAGAGACCCAGTACTTC. The gene calls are TRBV7-6 and TRBJ2-5; D gene ambiguous. The CDR3 loop spans 12 amino acids. V was pared by 5 bases and J by 3 bases, with 7 bases between. CDR1 and CDR2 from the germline V gene are SGHVS and FNYEAQ.